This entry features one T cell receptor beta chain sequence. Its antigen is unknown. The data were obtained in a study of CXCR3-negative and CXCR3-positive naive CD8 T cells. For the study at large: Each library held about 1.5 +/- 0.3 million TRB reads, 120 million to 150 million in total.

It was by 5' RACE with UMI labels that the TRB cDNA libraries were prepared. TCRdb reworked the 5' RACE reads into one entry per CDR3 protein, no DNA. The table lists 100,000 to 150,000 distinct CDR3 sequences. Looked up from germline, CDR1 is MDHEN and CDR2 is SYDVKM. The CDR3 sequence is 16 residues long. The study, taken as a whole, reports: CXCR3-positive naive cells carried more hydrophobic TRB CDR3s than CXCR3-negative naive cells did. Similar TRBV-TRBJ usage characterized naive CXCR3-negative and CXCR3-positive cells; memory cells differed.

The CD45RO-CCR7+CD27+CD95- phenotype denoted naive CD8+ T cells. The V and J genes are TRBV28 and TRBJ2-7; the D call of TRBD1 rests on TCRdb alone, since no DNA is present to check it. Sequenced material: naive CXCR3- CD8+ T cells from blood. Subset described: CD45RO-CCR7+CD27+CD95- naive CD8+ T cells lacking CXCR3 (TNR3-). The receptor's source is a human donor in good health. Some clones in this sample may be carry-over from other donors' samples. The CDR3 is CASIGLTGTGRYEQYF.